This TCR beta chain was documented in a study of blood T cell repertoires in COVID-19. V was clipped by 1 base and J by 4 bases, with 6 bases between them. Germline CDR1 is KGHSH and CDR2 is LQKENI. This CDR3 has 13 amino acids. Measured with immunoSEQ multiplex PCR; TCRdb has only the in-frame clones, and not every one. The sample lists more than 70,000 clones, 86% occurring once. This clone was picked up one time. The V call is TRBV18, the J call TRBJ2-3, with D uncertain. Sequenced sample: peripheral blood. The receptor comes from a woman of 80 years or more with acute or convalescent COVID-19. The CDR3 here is CASSPRQADTQYF. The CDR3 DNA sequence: TGTGCCAGCTCACCACGGCAAGCAGATACGCAGTATTTT.